This T cell receptor (beta chain) was sequenced during a study of T cells in tuberculosis (dated by TCRdb to 2016 to 2019). As for the study more broadly: To characterize T cells specific for the mycobacterial lipid antigen glucose monomycolate (GMM), the study used CD1B tetramers together with high-throughput TCR immunosequencing. A South African clinical cohort compared IGRA-negative adolescents, IGRA-positive adolescents with latent tuberculosis and adults with active tuberculosis, 10 to 11 per group. Study-wide findings and limitations: An accuracy of about 90% (AUROC 0.90) was reached by a classifier using the diverse GMM-specific repertoire, compared with around 70% accuracy when GEM motif frequencies were used. Smaller mean NN-distances to GMM-specific TCRs were observed in active tuberculosis TCR-alpha repertoires than in IGRA-negative controls, suggesting clonal expansion of GMM-specific TCRs. The smaller NN-distances were partly driven by shorter CDR3-alpha lengths in active tuberculosis patients, and the difference for TCR-beta did not reach statistical significance. Clinical samples were chosen by availability of cryopreserved specimens, and active tuberculosis cases were adults while controls were adolescents.

As for this clone: The antigen it recognizes is unknown. No much larger clonotype is one base removed from it; base qualities were not supplied.

The CDR3 holds 13 amino acids from the cysteine to the phenylalanine. Kept here is only the CDR3 DNA, which spans 39 bases and is read in frame from base 1. The germline V gene yields SQVTM for CDR1 and ANQGSEA for CDR2. V gives up 6 bases and J gives up 6 bases, and the segment between their germline ends measures 16 bases. At study entry, a tuberculin skin test and the QuantiFERON-TB GOLD In-Tube IGRA were used to screen adolescents for latent tuberculosis infection. Immunosequencing was performed on unsorted cryopreserved PBMC, with approximately 110,000 T cells per clinical donor covered on average. Eleven high schools in the Worcester region of the Western Cape, South Africa, served as enrollment sites for adolescents aged 12 to 18 years. Ten M. tuberculosis-infected and around 10 uninfected adolescents were selected with matching for age and sex. PBMC from adolescents were isolated by density centrifugation from freshly drawn heparinized blood and then cryopreserved.

The immunoSEQ multiplex PCR assay was used to generate TCR libraries, with TCR-beta and/or TCR-alpha/delta assays applied to each sample. The amplified TCR libraries were sequenced using the Illumina high-throughput platform. Turning to the authors' computational methods: Clustering and dimensionality reduction were performed using pairwise TCRdist distances among GMM-specific receptors from ex vivo sorted or in vitro expanded T cells. Each clinical repertoire was assigned a mean NN-distance score, defined as the average TCRdist to the nearest 10% of tetramer-positive reference sequences. GEM TCR motif frequency was computed as the fraction of unique TCRs matching known GEM sequences by V/J usage and CDR3 length. Active tuberculosis was classified by linear discriminant analysis with leave-one-out cross-validation, implemented in scikit-learn. TCRdb took over this immuneACCESS table, retaining in-frame rearrangements with V and J assigned. Such tables are incomplete; in checked studies, under half of the missing clones stem from an unresolved V gene, and the remainder is unexplained. V and J calls and clone size follow that table, whereas D and trimming were derived from the DNA. The sample profile shows around 32,000 clones; around 94% of them were found once. The ten largest clonotypes hold about 7.6% of the sample.

This chain joins TRBV29-1 to TRBJ2-3; TRBD2 is possibly the D segment (5 matching bases). Sequenced: PBMCs. The TCR was taken from a donor aged 10-30 years with latent tuberculosis or without tuberculosis infection. The CDR3 protein: CSVGSGEDDTQYF. The DNA reads TGCAGCGTAGGAAGCGGAGAAGACGATACGCAGTATTTT.